This T cell receptor (beta chain) was found in a study of regulatory T cells in long-lasting Graves disease. Background on the study: Graves' patients, newly diagnosed, had taken antithyroid drugs under 3 months.

This clonotype was seen repeatedly, ten times or more. Antigen: not known. Time point specified: newly diagnosed GD, antithyroid drugs for less than 3 months. From RNA extracted from PBMCs, the TCR library was made. Whole-study findings and limits: Those with persistent Graves' had less TCR diversity than newly diagnosed patients. The number of shared public clonotypes was higher in persistent patients (approximately 2,600) than new patients (966). Segments TRBV28, TRBJ1-2 and TRBJ2-5 showed preferential usage in persistent disease.

Arm-PCR of CDR3 regions and iRepertoire HTBI primers were the basis on which TCR beta libraries were built. MiXCR, applied by TCRdb to the multiplex PCR reads, yields one record per CDR3 protein. In the table there are around 450,000 distinct CDR3 sequences, 15% of which are singletons. CDR1 is MNHEY and CDR2 is SVGAGI in the germline V gene. Trimming took 1 base from V and 0 from J, leaving 7 bases between them. The CDR3 extends over 14 amino acids. This same sample was also taken into another study, of T cells in Graves' hyperthyroidism and ophthalmopathy.

The sample consisted of peripheral blood mononuclear cells (PBMCs), taken at new diagnosis, from a patient treated with antithyroid drugs. This clonotype was obtained from a woman aged 40 to 55 with Graves disease. The V call is TRBV6-5, the J call TRBJ2-7; no firm D call. The DNA of the CDR3 is TGTGCCAGCAGTTACTACGGCCTCTCCTACGAGCAGTACTTC. Encoded protein: CASSYYGLSYEQYF.